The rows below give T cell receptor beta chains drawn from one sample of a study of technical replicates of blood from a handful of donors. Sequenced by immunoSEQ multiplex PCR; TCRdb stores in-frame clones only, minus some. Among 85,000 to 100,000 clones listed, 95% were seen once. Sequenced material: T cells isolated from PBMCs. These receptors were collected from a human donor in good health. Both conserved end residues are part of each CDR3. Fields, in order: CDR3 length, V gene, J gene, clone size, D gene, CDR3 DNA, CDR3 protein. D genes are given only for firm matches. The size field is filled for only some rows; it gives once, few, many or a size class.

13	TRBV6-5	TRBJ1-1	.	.	TGTGCCAGCAGTCCCGGACCGGGGAGTGAAGCTTTCTTT	CASSPGPGSEAFF
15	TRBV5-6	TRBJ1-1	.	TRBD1	TGTGCCAGCAGTCTTATAGGACAGGGGGTCCCTGAAGCTTTCTTT	CASSLIGQGVPEAFF
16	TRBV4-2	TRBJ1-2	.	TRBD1	TGTGCCAGCAGCCCAGAACCCAGGGGGCGCATAGGTGGCTACACCTTC	CASSPEPRGRIGGYTF
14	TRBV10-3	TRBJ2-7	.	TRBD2	TGTGCCATCAGCCAATTAGCGGGTTCTTACGAGCAGTACTTC	CAISQLAGSYEQYF
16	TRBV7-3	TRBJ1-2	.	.	TGTGCCAGCAGCGAAGAGCCGGGGTTTTCTAACTATGGCTACACCTTC	CASSEEPGFSNYGYTF
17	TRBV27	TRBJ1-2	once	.	TGTGCCAGCAGTTTATTCGTCGGCAGGACAGATAACTATGGCTACACCTTC	CASSLFVGRTDNYGYTF
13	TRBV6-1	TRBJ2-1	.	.	TGTGCCAGCAGTCCACTTACTCGGGATGAGCAGTTCTTC	CASSPLTRDEQFF
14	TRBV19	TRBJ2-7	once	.	TGTGCCAGTAGTGGACTGCAGCACTCCTACGAGCAGTACTTC	CASSGLQHSYEQYF
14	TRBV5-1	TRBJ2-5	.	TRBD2	TGCGCCAGCAGCTTGGCCTCCGGGGGGGAGACCCAGTACTTC	CASSLASGGETQYF
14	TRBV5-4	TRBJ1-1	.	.	TGTGCCAGCAGCACTACCGGGGGGCCTTATGAAGCTTTCTTT	CASSTTGGPYEAFF
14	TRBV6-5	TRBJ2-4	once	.	TGTGCCACGCGGGGAGGAGTAGCCAAAAACATTCAGTACTTC	CATRGGVAKNIQYF
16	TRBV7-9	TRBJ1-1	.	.	TGTGCCAGCAGCTCAAAAATGGGGGGAAGAAACACTGAAGCTTTCTTT	CASSSKMGGRNTEAFF
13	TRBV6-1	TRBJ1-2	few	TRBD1	TGTGCCAGCAGTGGGACAGGGGTGAGTGGCTACACCTTC	CASSGTGVSGYTF
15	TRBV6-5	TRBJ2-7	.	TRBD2	TGTGCCAGCAGTTCCGTTGGACTAGCTTCCCACGAGCAGTACTTC	CASSSVGLASHEQYF
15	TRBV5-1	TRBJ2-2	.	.	TGCGCCAGCAGTAACACAAAGACGAACACCGGGGAGCTGTTTTTT	CASSNTKTNTGELFF
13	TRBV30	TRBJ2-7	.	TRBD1	TGTGCCTGGGAAGGGGACAGTCCCTACGAGCAGTACTTC	CAWEGDSPYEQYF
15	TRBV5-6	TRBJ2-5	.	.	TGTGCCAGCAGCCTGAGGACTTTACGAGGAGAGACCCAGTACTTC	CASSLRTLRGETQYF
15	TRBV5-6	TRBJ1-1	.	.	TGTGCCAGCAGCGCCTCCGGGACACCGAACACTGAAGCTTTCTTT	CASSASGTPNTEAFF
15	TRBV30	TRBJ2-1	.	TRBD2	TGTGCCTGGAGTCGCGGGGGGCCCTCCTACAATGAGCAGTTCTTC	CAWSRGGPSYNEQFF
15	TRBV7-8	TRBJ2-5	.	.	TGTGCCAGCAGCTTTCAGCAGGCAATCCAAGAGACCCAGTACTTC	CASSFQQAIQETQYF
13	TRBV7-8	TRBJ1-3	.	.	TGTGCCAGCAGTTTATTCAGGGAAAACACCATATATTTT	CASSLFRENTIYF
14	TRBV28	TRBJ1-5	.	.	TGTGCCAGCAGTTCAGGGGAAGGCAATCAGCCCCAGCATTTT	CASSSGEGNQPQHF
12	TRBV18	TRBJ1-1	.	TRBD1	TGTGCCAGCTCCCAGGGGACAGAGGAAGCTTTCTTT	CASSQGTEEAFF
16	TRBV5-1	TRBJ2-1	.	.	TGCGCCAGCAGCTTGTCGGGGACAAGCTCCTACAATGAGCAGTTCTTC	CASSLSGTSSYNEQFF
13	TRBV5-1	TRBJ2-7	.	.	TGCGCCAGCAGCGGAGGTGATCGCTACGAGCAGTACTTC	CASSGGDRYEQYF
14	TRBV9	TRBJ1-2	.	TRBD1	TGTGCCAGCAGCCCCCAGGGGAACAGGGGGGGCTACACCTTC	CASSPQGNRGGYTF
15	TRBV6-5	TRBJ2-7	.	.	TGTGCCAGCAGTTATCAGGGGCCCCCCTTGGGCGAGCAGTACTTC	CASSYQGPPLGEQYF
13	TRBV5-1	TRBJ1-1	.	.	TGCGCCAGCAGCCCCGGGGGGGGAACTGAAGCTTTCTTT	CASSPGGGTEAFF
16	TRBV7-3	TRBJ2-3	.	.	TGTGCCAGCAGCTTAACGTCCGTGGAGCGCACAGATACGCAGTATTTT	CASSLTSVERTDTQYF
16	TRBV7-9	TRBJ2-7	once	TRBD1	TGTGCCAGCAGCTTAGTTTATGGGACAGGGACCTACGAGCAGTACTTC	CASSLVYGTGTYEQYF
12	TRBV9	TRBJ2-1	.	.	TGTGCCAGCAAGACAGAGTACAATGAGCAGTTCTTC	CASKTEYNEQFF